Included here is one TCR beta chain sequence, with context. This sample is drawn from a study of cytomegalovirus exposure and HLA in healthy donors. The CDR3 covers 11 residues. CDR1 is MNHNS and CDR2 is SASEGT in the germline V gene. 13 Jbeta primers and 60 Vbeta primers were used for the PCR. TCRdb keeps only in-frame clones here, not all; method: immunoSEQ multiplex PCR. The repertoire has 85,000 to 120,000 clones, roughly four fifths of them found once; the top ten carry around a tenth. This receptor was taken from a male donor in good health and CMV-seropositive. The sample was PBMCs. The chain is built from TRBV6-1 and TRBJ2-5; D is ambiguous. The J call may be incorrect, as the DNA end agrees better with TRBJ2-7. The DNA for the CDR3 is TGTGCCAGCAGTGACTACTACGAGCAGTACTTC. This encodes CASSDYYEQYF.